The clone carrying this T cell receptor beta chain was seen repeatedly, ten times or more. Antigen: not known. CDR3 size: 15 residues. Germline values: CDR1 DFQATT, CDR2 SNEGSKA (reference sequence). Trimming cost V 0 bases and J 4 bases, with 15 bases left between them. Isolation yielded PBMCs, at least 6.5 million per sample, in every case. The data are from a study of blood T cells in healthy people across ages. Findings and limits, study-wide: Unsorted PBMCs ruled out conclusive naive versus antigen-experienced comparison. Researchers report that TCR beta diversity correlated strongly with naive T cell percentage. Compared with aged donors, long-lived donors showed fewer expanded clones, suggesting selection.

Next came a second PCR, run for about 6 to 12 cycles, which used a sample-barcoded 5' primer along with a J-beta primer mix. A single record per CDR3 protein comes from TCRdb applying MiXCR to the 5' RACE reads. The data show about 780,000 distinct CDR3 sequences, about 45% seen once. V gene TRBV20-1 combines with J gene TRBJ1-2, with D unclear. The source of this sequence is a man aged 80 or over in good health. The source material was blood. The CDR3 reads CSARDEDRGGYGYTF. CDR3 in DNA: TGCAGTGCTAGAGATGAGGACCGAGGTGGCTATGGCTACACCTTC.